The present entry profiles one TCR beta chain with its context. As yet, its antigen is unknown. 60 Vbeta and 13 Jbeta primers were used in PCR. The repertoire was sequenced with immunoSEQ multiplex PCR; TCRdb's copy has only in-frame clones and lacks some. The sample shows approximately 190,000 clones, approximately 80% of them seen only once. These data are taken from a study of cytomegalovirus exposure and HLA in healthy donors. Regarding the study as a whole: Rare sequences made up most TCRs, while some public TCRs were found in many donors.

The CDR3 sequence is 14 residues long. Germline V gene data show CDR1 as LGHNA and CDR2 as YSLEER. V was clipped by 0 bases and J by 6 bases, with 11 bases between them. The V call is TRBV4-3, the J call TRBJ1-1; D not resolved. The clonotype comes from a boy younger than 10 in good health and CMV-seronegative. Sequences were obtained from PBMCs. Written as DNA, the CDR3 is TGCGCCAGCAGCCAAGATGGAGTTTGGGCTGAAGCTTTCTTT. It encodes CASSQDGVWAEAFF.